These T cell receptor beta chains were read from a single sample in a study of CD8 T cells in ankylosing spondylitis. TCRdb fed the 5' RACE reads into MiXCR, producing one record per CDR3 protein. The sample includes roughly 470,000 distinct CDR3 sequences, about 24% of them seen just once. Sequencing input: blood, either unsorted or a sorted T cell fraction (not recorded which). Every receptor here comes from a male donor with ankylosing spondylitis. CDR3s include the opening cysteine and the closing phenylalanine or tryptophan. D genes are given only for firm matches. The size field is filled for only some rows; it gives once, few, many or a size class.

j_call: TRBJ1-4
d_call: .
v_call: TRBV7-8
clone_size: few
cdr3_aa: CASSLTGQTNEKLFF
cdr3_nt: TGTGCCAGCAGCTTGACAGGCCAAACTAATGAAAAACTGTTTTTT

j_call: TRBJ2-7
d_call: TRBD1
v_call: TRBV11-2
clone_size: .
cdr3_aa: CASSPRTGTDYEQYF
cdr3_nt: TGTGCCAGCAGCCCGCGGACAGGAACAGACTACGAGCAGTACTTC

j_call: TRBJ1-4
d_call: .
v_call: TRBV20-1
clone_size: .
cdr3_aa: CSAREDSEKLFF
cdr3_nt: TGCAGTGCTAGAGAGGACAGCGAAAAACTGTTTTTT

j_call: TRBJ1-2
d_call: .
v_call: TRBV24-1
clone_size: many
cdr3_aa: CATSDLESGFYGYTF
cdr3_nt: TGTGCCACCAGTGATTTGGAATCGGGATTCTATGGCTACACCTTC

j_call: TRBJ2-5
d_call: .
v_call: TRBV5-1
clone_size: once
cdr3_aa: CASSPGRGLEETQYF
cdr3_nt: TGCGCCAGCAGCCCAGGGCGGGGGCTAGAGGAGACCCAGTACTTC

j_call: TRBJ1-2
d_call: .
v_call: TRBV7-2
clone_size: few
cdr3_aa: CASSLDAEGYTF
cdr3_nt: TGTGCCAGCAGCTTAGACGCGGAAGGCTACACCTTC

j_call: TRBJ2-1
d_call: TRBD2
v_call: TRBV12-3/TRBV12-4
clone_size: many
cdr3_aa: CASELAGNIGGQFF
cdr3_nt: TGTGCCAGTGAACTAGCGGGAAATATAGGGGGGCAGTTCTTC

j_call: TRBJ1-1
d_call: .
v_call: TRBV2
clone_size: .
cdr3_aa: CASETDRLNTEAFF
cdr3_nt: TGTGCCTCGGAAACGGACAGATTGAACACTGAAGCTTTCTTT

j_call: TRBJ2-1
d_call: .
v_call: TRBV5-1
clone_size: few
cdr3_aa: CASSPTNDEQFF
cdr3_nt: TGCGCCAGCAGCCCAACCAACGATGAGCAGTTCTTC

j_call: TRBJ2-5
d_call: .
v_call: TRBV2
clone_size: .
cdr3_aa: CASSEYTETQYF
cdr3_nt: TGTGCCAGCAGTGAATATACGGAGACCCAGTACTTC